This record covers a single TCR beta chain. Its target is not known. The sample belongs to a study of T cell responses to AZD1222 COVID-19 vaccine. Whole-study results and caveats: Donor demographics were predominantly white British with a female majority; clonal diversity may be underestimated. Researchers report vaccine-associated CD4 TCRs spanning spike, with dominance at 160-218 and 743-854.

Germline CDR1 is SGHKS and CDR2 is YYEKEE (reference sequence). Trimming cost V 1 base and J 8 bases, with 6 bases left between them. This CDR3 region has 11 residues. TCRdb keeps only in-frame clones here, not all; method: immunoSEQ multiplex PCR. The sample lists roughly 180,000 clones, approximately 87% occurring once. The rearrangement links TRBV5-5 to TRBJ1-1, with D perhaps matching TRBD1 (5 bases). Sequencing was performed on peripheral blood, taken on day 0 of MenACWY control vaccination. This sequence originates from an adult in good health. DNA for the CDR3: TGTGCCAGCAGCTTGTACAGGGAAGCTTTCTTT. It yields the protein CASSLYREAFF.